This TCR beta chain was identified in a study of cytotoxic CD8 clonotypes in ibrutinib-treated CLL (dated by TCRdb to the early 2020s). Study-wide context: The cohort included about 15 treatment-naive and about a dozen relapsed/refractory patients; about 18 were IGHV unmutated. On average, each sample had hundreds of thousands of productive templates and 94,082 productive rearrangements. Responses were partial in 24 patients and complete in 2; after median approximately 66 months follow-up, about 14 stayed in remission and roughly twelve progressed. Samples at response were collected after a median of about 12 months of treatment, with a range of roughly 6 to 36 months. Of the 90 or so participants in the trial, about two dozen had longitudinal samples available. Cryopreserved peripheral blood mononuclear cells were obtained before treatment, at response, and at either sustained remission or disease progression.

For TCR beta library preparation, 1.5 to 2 micrograms of genomic DNA were extracted from the cryopreserved PBMCs. High-throughput TCR beta sequencing was performed on longitudinal blood samples from CLL patients receiving ibrutinib monotherapy. The patients were enrolled in a single-center, open-label phase 2 trial of ibrutinib monotherapy. To note about this clone: Its antigen remains unidentified. No qualities accompany the bases; no much larger clone lies one base away.

From its cysteine to its phenylalanine, the CDR3 spans 15 amino acids. Of all the DNA, just the CDR3 is kept, 45 bases in frame from base 1. CDR1 SGHAT and CDR2 FQNNGV are derived from the germline V gene. Between the V and J ends, shortened by 5 bases and 3 bases respectively, the junction contains 15 bases. Findings and caveats that apply to the study as a whole: Baseline clonality was found to be higher than that of age-matched healthy donors and was strongly correlated with circulating CD8+ T-cell counts. Sampling times were not matched between sustained-remission and progressing patients, and lymph node repertoires were not studied. Clonality rose at ibrutinib response, remained stable during sustained remission, and dropped back toward baseline at progression. Public clonotypes were rare and either contracted or stayed stable during treatment, and the rise in clonality at ibrutinib response reflected the expansion of private clonotypes.

A MiSeq instrument was used for deep resolution sequencing, which targeted depths ranging from 1 in 1 million up to 1 in 200,000 T cells, with coverage averaging 10x for each clonotype. TCR beta libraries were generated with the immunoSEQ hsTCRB Kit. The authors' pipeline ran thus. ImmunoSEQ Data Assistant and ImmunoSEQ Analyzer were used for data analysis, and V, D and J genes were assigned according to IMGT definitions. Clonality was computed as one minus normalized Shannon entropy of productive rearrangement frequencies, ranging from 0 to 1. Only overrepresented clonotypes making up at least 0.05% of each patient's repertoire were included in the public clonotype analysis. Repertoires from approximately 13 age-matched healthy donors in immuneACCESS were used as clonality controls. TCRdb limited this immuneACCESS table to in-frame rearrangements with V and J called. A share of clones is missing; checked studies link under half to unresolved V genes, and the rest is unexplained. V, J and clone size reflect that table, while D and trimming were determined from the DNA. This sample is represented by around 310,000 clones; 80% of them were singletons. The ten largest clones take up 5.5% to 8% of the sample.

The sequences come from PBMCs, collected before ibrutinib treatment. The clonotype comes from a human donor with chronic lymphocytic leukemia. The rearrangement joined TRBV11-2 to TRBJ2-3; the D region possibly corresponds to TRBD2 (6 bases align). The CDR3 amino acid sequence is: CASSRNAAGTDTQYF. The DNA sequence is TGTGCCAGCAGCCGGAACGCGGCGGGAACAGATACGCAGTATTTT.